Below are 16 T cell receptor beta chains sequenced from a single sample in a study of response to subunit inactivated influenza vaccine. MiXCR was run by TCRdb on the RT-PCR reads, yielding one entry per CDR3 protein. The sample shows almost 600,000 distinct CDR3 sequences, approximately 15% of them seen only once. Specimen: PBMCs from blood, collected 11 to 12 days after vaccination. The receptors here all came from a man in his fifties who received an inactivated influenza vaccine.

This clonotype was counted many times. The V and J genes are TRBV20-1 and TRBJ1-2; 7 positions match TRBD1. This CDR3 comprises 15 residues. Germline V gene lookup returns CDR1 DFQATT and CDR2 SNEGSKA (reference sequence). The junction had 13 bases not matched to a gene; V was cut back by 2 bases and J by 7 bases. The CDR3 bases are TGCAGTGCTAGAAATATGGACAGGATCGTAGTTGGCTACACCTTC. Protein: CSARNMDRIVVGYTF.

This clonotype was counted ten times or more. CDR3 in DNA: TGTGCCACCAGTGATTTTAAGACTAGCGGGGGCCCGGTAGGCAATGAGCAGTTCTTC. It specifies CATSDFKTSGGPVGNEQFF. V is TRBV24-1 and J is TRBJ2-1; TRBD2 matches 12 bases. The germline V gene encodes CDR1 KGHDR and CDR2 SFDVKD. Trimming cost V 1 base and J 6 bases; bases outside gene matches: 12. CDR3 length: 19 residues.

This clonotype showed up many times. The CDR3 protein is CSVVLFTSTDTQYF. In nucleotides, the CDR3 is TGCAGCGTCGTCCTTTTTACTAGCACAGATACGCAGTATTTT. This chain links TRBV29-1 with TRBJ2-3; D is ambiguous. This CDR3 spans 14 amino acids. Germline CDR1 reads SQVTM; CDR2 reads ANQGSEA. Trimming stripped 6 bases from V and 0 bases from J, with 13 bases between.

Points on this clonotype: A much larger clonotype is one base distant, so this may be a read error. The chain combines TRBV11-2 with TRBJ2-7, with D maybe TRBD2 (6 bases). The CDR3 totals 15 residues. With 4 bases removed from V and 0 bases from J, the gap between germline ends came to 13 bases. Germline V lookup: CDR1 SGHAT, CDR2 FQNNGV. The DNA for the CDR3 is TGTGCCAGCAGCTCTACGGACGGGAGCTCCTACGAGCAGTACTTC. Translating gives CASSSTDGSSYEQYF.

The J gene is TRBJ2-7, the V gene TRBV18; no clear D gene. From germline, CDR1 is KGHSH and CDR2 LQKENI. Deletions cut 2 bases from V and 6 bases from J, with 14 bases between. This CDR3 spans 14 amino acids. CDR3 protein: CASSPFSDTSEQYF. CDR3 coding DNA: TGTGCCAGCTCACCATTCTCCGACACGTCCGAGCAGTACTTC.

A word on this clonotype: A much larger clone differs from this one at a single base, so this may be a read error. This chain uses TRBV7-9 with TRBJ2-7; D possibly uses TRBD1 or TRBD2 (5 bases each). This CDR3 has 14 amino acids. V was trimmed by 1 base and J by 1 base, leaving 8 bases between them. CDR1 is SEHNR, CDR2 FQNEAQ, per germline (reference sequence). CDR3 DNA: TGTGCCAGCAGCTTAGGGGGGATTTCCTACGAGCAGTACTTC. It is translated as CASSLGGISYEQYF.

This clonotype was seen only a few times. V gene TRBV6-5 combines with J gene TRBJ2-1; a possible D gene is TRBD1 (6 bases). Germline CDR1 reads MNHEY; CDR2 reads SVGAGI. This CDR3 has 14 residues. With 4 bases removed from V and 6 bases from J, the gap between germline ends came to 13 bases. This chain's CDR3 is CASSSWSRGNEQFF. In DNA form, the CDR3 reads TGTGCCAGCAGTTCTTGGTCCAGGGGCAATGAGCAGTTCTTC.

This clonotype was seen a few times. The chain combines TRBV11-2 with TRBJ2-2, with D uncertain. V gave up 1 base and J gave up 2 bases, with 8 bases separating them. Per germline, CDR1 SGHAT and CDR2 FQNNGV. The CDR3 covers 15 residues. The CDR3 region is CASSLGLVNTGELFF. The CDR3 DNA follows: TGTGCCAGCAGCTTAGGTTTAGTTAACACCGGGGAGCTGTTTTTT. Together with reference TRBV11-2 and TRBJ2-2, the CDR3 gives the full variable domain: EAGVAQSPRYKIIEKRQSVAFWCNPISGHATLYWYQQILGQGPKLLIQFQNNGVVDDSQLPKDRFSAERLKGVDSTLKIQPAKLEDSAVYLCASSLGLVNTGELFFGEGSRLTVL.

The chain joins TRBV28 to TRBJ2-5; D tentatively fits TRBD1 or TRBD2 (5 bases each). The CDR3 is made up of 14 amino acids. Germline CDR1 and CDR2: MDHEN and SYDVKM. V lost 9 bases and J lost 0, with 14 bases in between. The CDR3 spells CASYGTDDQETQYF. The CDR3 coding sequence is TGTGCCAGTTACGGGACGGACGACCAAGAGACCCAGTACTTC.

This clonotype was counted a few times. The genes are TRBV7-8 and TRBJ2-1, with 13 nucleotides matching TRBD2. The germline CDR1 and CDR2 sequences are SGHVS and FQNEAQ. The CDR3 spans 16 residues. V dropped 2 bases and J dropped 4; count of bases not matched to a gene: 2. The CDR3 DNA is TGTGCCAGCAGCTTAAGGACTAGCGGGAGATACAATGAGCAGTTCTTC. Encoded protein: CASSLRTSGRYNEQFF.

In this sample, this clonotype turned up a few times. The rearrangement uses TRBV9 and TRBJ2-2; D gene unclear. There are 15 residues in the CDR3. Trimming removed 2 bases at V and 1 base at J, with 9 bases between. The germline gives CDR1 SGDLS, CDR2 YYNGEE. The CDR3, as DNA: TGTGCCAGCAGCGTGTCCAGAGTGAACACCGGGGAGCTGTTTTTT. It codes for CASSVSRVNTGELFF.

This clonotype was counted only a few times. CDR3 sequence: CASSRPLAGYNEQFF. The CDR3 DNA follows: TGCGCCAGCAGCCGACCACTAGCTGGGTACAATGAGCAGTTCTTC. The chain recombines TRBV4-1 with TRBJ2-1; TRBD2 might be the D (6 bases). Germline CDR1 reads MGHRA; CDR2 reads YSYEKL. The V end lost 4 bases, the J end lost 4 bases, and 14 bases lay between the germline ends. The length of the CDR3 is 15 residues.

The sample holds a few counts of this clonotype. The gene calls are TRBV10-3 and TRBJ2-3; 7 bases match TRBD2. Unmatched junction bases numbered 2, after V lost 3 bases and J lost 2 bases. Per the germline V gene, CDR1 is ENHRY and CDR2 is SYGVKD. The CDR3 contains 14 residues. The CDR3 loop reads CAISDGGYTDTQYF. The DNA of the CDR3 is TGTGCCATCAGTGACGGGGGGTACACAGATACGCAGTATTTT.

This clonotype was detected many times. V and J are TRBV12-3 or TRBV12-4 and TRBJ2-1, with TRBD2 identical over 13 bases. CDR3 size: 15 residues. V lost 1 base and J lost 6; bases outside the gene matches: 0. This CDR3 is CASSLGTSGSNEQFF. The CDR3 coding sequence is TGTGCCAGCAGTTTAGGGACTAGCGGGAGCAATGAGCAGTTCTTC.

This clonotype was detected only a few times. This chain uses TRBV12-3 or TRBV12-4 with TRBJ2-4; a possible D gene is TRBD1 (6 bases). V was trimmed by 6 bases and J by 4 bases, leaving 10 bases between them. This CDR3 comprises 13 residues. The CDR3 sequence: CASRQGGKNIQYF. The DNA for the CDR3 is TGTGCCAGCAGACAGGGTGGAAAAAACATTCAGTACTTC.

This clonotype has only a few counts. The chain couples TRBV5-1 to TRBJ2-1; no definite D call. The germline CDR1 and CDR2 sequences are SGHRS and YFSETQ. Trimming took 5 bases from V and 4 from J, leaving 28 bases between them. This CDR3 has 19 amino acids. The CDR3 bases are TGCGCCAGCAGGGTGGGGTGGGGAAGTAGTAAAGCTGAATACAATGAGCAGTTCTTC. Translated, it gives CASRVGWGSSKAEYNEQFF.